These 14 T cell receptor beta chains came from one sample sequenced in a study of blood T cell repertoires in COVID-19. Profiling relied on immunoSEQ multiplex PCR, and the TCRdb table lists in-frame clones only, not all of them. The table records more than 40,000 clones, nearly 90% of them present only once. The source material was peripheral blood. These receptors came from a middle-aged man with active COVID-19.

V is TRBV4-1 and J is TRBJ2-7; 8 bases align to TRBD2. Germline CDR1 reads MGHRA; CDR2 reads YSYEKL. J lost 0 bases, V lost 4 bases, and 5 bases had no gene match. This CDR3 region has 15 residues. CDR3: CASSPMAGGSYEQYV. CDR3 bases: TGCGCCAGCAGCCCTATGGCGGGAGGCTCCTACGAGCAGTACGTC.

CDR3 nucleotide sequence: TGTGCCAGCTCACCGGGGGCGACGAACACTGAAGCTTTCTTT. Translating it yields CASSPGATNTEAFF. This chain uses TRBV18 with TRBJ1-1, with D maybe TRBD1 (6 bases). Germline assignment: CDR1 KGHSH and CDR2 LQKENI. The CDR3 runs to 14 residues. Trimming took off 3 bases at V and 1 base at J, with 9 bases between the two ends.

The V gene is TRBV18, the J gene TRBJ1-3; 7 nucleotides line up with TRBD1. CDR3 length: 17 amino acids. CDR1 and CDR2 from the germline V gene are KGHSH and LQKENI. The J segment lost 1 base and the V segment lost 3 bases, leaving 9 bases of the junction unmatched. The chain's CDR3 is CASSPTQGKPSGNTIYF. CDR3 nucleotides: TGTGCCAGCTCACCGACACAGGGGAAACCTTCTGGAAACACCATATATTTT.

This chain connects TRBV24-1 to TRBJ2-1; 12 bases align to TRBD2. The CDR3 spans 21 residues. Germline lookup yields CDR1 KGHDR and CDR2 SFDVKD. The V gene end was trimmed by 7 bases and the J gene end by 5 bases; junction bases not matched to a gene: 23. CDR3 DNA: TGTGCCACCAGCGCCCTTCTAGCGGGAGGGCCGTGGAAACGCATCGACAATGAGCAGTTCTTC. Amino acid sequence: CATSALLAGGPWKRIDNEQFF.

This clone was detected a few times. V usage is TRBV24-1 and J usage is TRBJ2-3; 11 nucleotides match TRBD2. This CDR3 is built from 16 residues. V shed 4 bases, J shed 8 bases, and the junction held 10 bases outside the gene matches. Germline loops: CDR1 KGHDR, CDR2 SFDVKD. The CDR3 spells CATSDPLAGEVGTQYF. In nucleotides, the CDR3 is TGTGCCACCAGTGACCCACTAGCGGGAGAGGTGGGTACGCAGTATTTT.

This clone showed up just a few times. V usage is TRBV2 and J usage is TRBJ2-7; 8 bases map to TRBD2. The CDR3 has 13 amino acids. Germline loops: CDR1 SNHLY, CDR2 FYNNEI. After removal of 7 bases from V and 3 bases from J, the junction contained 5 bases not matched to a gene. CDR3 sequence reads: CASKLSGSYEQYV. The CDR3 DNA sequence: TGTGCCAGCAAATTAAGCGGGAGCTACGAGCAGTACGTC.

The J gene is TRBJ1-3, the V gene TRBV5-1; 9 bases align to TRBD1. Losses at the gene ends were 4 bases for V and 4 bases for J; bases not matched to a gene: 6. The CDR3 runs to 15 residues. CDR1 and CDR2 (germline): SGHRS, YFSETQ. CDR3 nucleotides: TGCGCCAGCAGCCTTTCGGGACAGGGCGGAAACACCATATATTTT. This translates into CASSLSGQGGNTIYF.

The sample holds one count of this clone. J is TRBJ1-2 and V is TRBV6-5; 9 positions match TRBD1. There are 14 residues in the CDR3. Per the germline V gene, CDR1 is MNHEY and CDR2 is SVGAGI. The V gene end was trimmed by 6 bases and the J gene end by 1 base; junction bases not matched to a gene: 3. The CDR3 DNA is TGTGCCAGCAGCGGGACAGGGCATAACTATGGCTACACCTTC. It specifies CASSGTGHNYGYTF.

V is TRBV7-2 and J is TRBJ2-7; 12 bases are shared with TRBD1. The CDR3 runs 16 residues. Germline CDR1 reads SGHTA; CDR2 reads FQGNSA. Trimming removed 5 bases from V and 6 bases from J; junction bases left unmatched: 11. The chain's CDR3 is CASSLEPGQGAREQYF. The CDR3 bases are TGTGCCAGCAGCCTCGAACCGGGACAGGGGGCCCGCGAGCAGTACTTC. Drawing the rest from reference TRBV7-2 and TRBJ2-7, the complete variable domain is GAGVSQSPSNKVTEKGKDVELRCDPISGHTALYWYRQSLGQGLEFLIYFQGNSAPDKSGLPSDRFSAERTGGSVSTLTIQRTQQEDSAVYLCASSLEPGQGAREQYFGPGTRLTVT.

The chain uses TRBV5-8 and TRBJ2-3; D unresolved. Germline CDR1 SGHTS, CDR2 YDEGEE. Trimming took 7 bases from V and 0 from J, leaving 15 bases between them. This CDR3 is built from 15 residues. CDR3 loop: CASGDGSFSTDTQYF. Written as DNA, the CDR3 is TGTGCCAGCGGAGACGGATCCTTTAGCACAGATACGCAGTATTTT.

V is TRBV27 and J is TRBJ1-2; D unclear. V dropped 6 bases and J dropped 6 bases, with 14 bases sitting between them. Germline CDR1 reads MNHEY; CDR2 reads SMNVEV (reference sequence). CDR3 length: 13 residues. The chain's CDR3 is CASSGSMRNGYTF. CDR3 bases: TGTGCCAGCAGCGGGTCGATGAGGAATGGCTACACCTTC.

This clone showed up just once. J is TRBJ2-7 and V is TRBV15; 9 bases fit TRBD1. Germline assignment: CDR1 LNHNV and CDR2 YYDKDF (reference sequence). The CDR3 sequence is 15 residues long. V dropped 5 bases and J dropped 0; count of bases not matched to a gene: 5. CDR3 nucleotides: TGTGCCACCAGCGACGGGACAGGGTACTCCTACGAGCAGTACTTC. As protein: CATSDGTGYSYEQYF.

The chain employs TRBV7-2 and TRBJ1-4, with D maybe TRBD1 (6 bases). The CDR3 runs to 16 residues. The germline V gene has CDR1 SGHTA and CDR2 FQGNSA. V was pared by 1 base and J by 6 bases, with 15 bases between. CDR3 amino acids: CASSLGVRQEDEKLFF. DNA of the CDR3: TGTGCCAGCAGCTTAGGTGTCCGACAGGAAGATGAAAAACTGTTTTTT. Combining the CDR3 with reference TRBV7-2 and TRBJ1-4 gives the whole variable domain GAGVSQSPSNKVTEKGKDVELRCDPISGHTALYWYRQSLGQGLEFLIYFQGNSAPDKSGLPSDRFSAERTGGSVSTLTIQRTQQEDSAVYLCASSLGVRQEDEKLFFGSGTQLSVL.

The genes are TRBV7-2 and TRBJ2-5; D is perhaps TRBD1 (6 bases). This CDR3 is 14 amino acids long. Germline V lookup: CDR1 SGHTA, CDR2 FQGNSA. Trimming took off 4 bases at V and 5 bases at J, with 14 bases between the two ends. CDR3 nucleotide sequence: TGTGCCAGCAGCTCCCAGGGGTTTGGCGAGACCCAGTACTTC. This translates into CASSSQGFGETQYF.